Listed below are T cell receptor beta chains from one sample, sequenced in a study of graft-versus-host responses after intestinal transplantation. The protocol was immunoSEQ multiplex PCR, while the TCRdb copy is restricted to in-frame clones and leaves out a portion. The table has more than 12,000 clones, about 68% seen once. The input for sequencing was ileum tissue, taken 674 days after intestinal transplantation. Source of these receptors: a human patient who received an intestinal transplant, so some T cells may come from the graft donor. Both conserved end residues are part of each CDR3. A D gene is named only where the DNA matches it firmly. Expanded clones are given a class, and other clones once, few, many or no size at all.

d_call	v_call	j_call	clone_size	cdr3_aa	cdr3_nt
TRBD2	TRBV7-2	TRBJ2-4	NA	CASSPQRGAGAKNIQYF	TGTGCCAGCAGTCCTCAGCGGGGTGCGGGGGCCAAAAACATTCAGTACTTC
TRBD2	TRBV10-3	TRBJ2-3	NA	CAISRLAGGIDTQYF	TGTGCCATCAGTCGACTAGCGGGGGGCATAGATACGCAGTATTTT
NA	TRBV19	TRBJ1-2	NA	CASSMGSGDGYTF	TGTGCCAGTAGTATGGGTTCGGGGGATGGCTACACCTTC
TRBD2	TRBV6-5	TRBJ2-5	large	CASARGDQETQYF	TGTGCCAGCGCCCGGGGGGACCAAGAGACCCAGTACTTC
TRBD1	TRBV4-3	TRBJ1-4	NA	CASSPPRTLYRGRLTVNEKLFF	TGCGCCAGCAGCCCACCAAGAACCCTTTACAGGGGGCGACTAACTGTTAATGAAAAACTGTTTTTT
NA	TRBV4-1	TRBJ2-7	once	CASSQDVEGSAKNYEQYF	TGCGCCAGCAGCCAAGATGTGGAGGGGTCAGCCAAAAATTACGAGCAGTACTTC
TRBD1	TRBV5-1	TRBJ1-3	once	CASSFRQGVTGNTIYF	TGCGCCAGCAGCTTTCGACAGGGGGTTACTGGAAACACCATATATTTT
NA	TRBV7-9	TRBJ2-6	NA	CASSLRVWESGANVLTF	TGTGCCAGCAGCCTTCGAGTATGGGAGTCTGGGGCCAACGTCCTGACTTTC
NA	TRBV27	TRBJ2-1	large	CASSFRRGPWDNEQFF	TGTGCCAGCAGTTTTCGGAGGGGACCTTGGGACAATGAGCAGTTCTTC
TRBD1	TRBV9	TRBJ1-2	few	CASSPRTGGNYGYTF	TGTGCCAGCAGCCCCCGGACAGGGGGTAACTATGGCTACACCTTC
NA	TRBV19	TRBJ1-4	NA	CASNRGIPTNEKLFF	TGTGCCAGTAACAGAGGGATACCAACTAATGAAAAACTGTTTTTT
NA	TRBV19	TRBJ2-5	NA	CASSIGLQETQYF	TGTGCCAGTAGTATAGGACTTCAAGAGACCCAGTACTTC
TRBD1	TRBV5-1	TRBJ1-3	NA	CASSVLQGFSGNTIYF	TGCGCCAGCAGCGTTCTACAGGGGTTTTCAGGAAACACCATATATTTT
NA	TRBV6-1	TRBJ2-7	NA	CASQFERDSEQYF	TGTGCCAGTCAATTCGAGAGAGACTCCGAGCAGTACTTC